Described below is a single TCR beta chain sequence and its context. As yet, its antigen is unknown. These data come from a study of OX40 agonist ivuxolimab in advanced cancers. Turning to the study itself: Patients were dosed intravenously with ivuxolimab at 0.01 to 10 mg/kg every 2 weeks. Cancers in dose escalation were hepatocellular, melanoma, renal cell and head and neck. Whole-study findings and limits: Expanded clones were, on average, more numerous among CD8+ T cells than CD4+.

Libraries were prepared by immunoSEQ multiplex PCR; TCRdb keeps only in-frame clonotypes and omits some of them. The repertoire holds roughly 71,000 clones, with roughly 73% as singletons. This CDR3 comprises 14 residues. Germline V gene data show CDR1 as SEHNR and CDR2 as FQNEAQ (reference sequence). J lost 7 bases, V lost 4 bases, and 4 bases had no gene match. This chain uses TRBV7-9 with TRBJ1-4; 9 bases map to TRBD1. This specimen consisted of CD4+ or CD8+ T cells sorted from blood, obtained in a trial of the OX40 agonist ivuxolimab. This TCR was recovered from an adult with an advanced solid tumor such as melanoma, head and neck, liver or kidney cancer. CDR3 protein: CASSSRDRVEKLFF. CDR3 DNA: TGTGCCAGCAGCTCCCGGGACAGGGTTGAAAAACTGTTTTTT.